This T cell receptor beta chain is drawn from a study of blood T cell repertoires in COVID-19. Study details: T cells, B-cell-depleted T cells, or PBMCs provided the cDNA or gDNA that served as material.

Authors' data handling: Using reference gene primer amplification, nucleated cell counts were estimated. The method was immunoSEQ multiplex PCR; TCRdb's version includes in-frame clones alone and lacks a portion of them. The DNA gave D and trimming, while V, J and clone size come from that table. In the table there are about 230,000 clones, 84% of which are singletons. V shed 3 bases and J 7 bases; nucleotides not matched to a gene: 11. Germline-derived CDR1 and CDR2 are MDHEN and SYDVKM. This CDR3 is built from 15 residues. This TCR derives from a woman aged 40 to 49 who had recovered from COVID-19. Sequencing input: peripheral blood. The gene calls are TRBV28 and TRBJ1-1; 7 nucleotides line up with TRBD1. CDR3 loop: CASSFHRDSTFEAFF. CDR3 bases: TGTGCCAGCAGTTTCCACCGGGACAGCACCTTTGAAGCTTTCTTT.